The TCR beta chain under discussion was sequenced for a study of CD8+ T cells in alopecia areata. Study at large: Percent affected scalp area, the SALT score, rated treated patients' severity. General observations from the study: Higher clonality than in normal scalp was seen in lesional scalp, especially alopecia totalis/universalis.

Noted treatment: oral pan-JAK inhibitor, 5-10 mg twice daily. Alopecia areata patients provided lesional scalp punch biopsies and peripheral blood. Researchers picked out CD4+ and CD8+ T cells from PBMCs by sorting. With regard to this clone: Its antigen is unknown.

The sequencing template was cDNA reverse transcribed from extracted RNA. Libraries were prepared by immunoSEQ multiplex PCR; TCRdb keeps only in-frame clonotypes and omits some of them. Among 250,000 to 350,000 clones listed, over 45% were seen once. The sample here was CD4+ T cells sorted from blood, taken around week 52, from a patient treated with tofacitinib. The source of this sequence is a human donor with alopecia areata.

The CDR3 sequence is CASDRERNTEAFF. CDR3 coding DNA: TGTGCCAGCGACAGGGAGCGAAACACTGAAGCTTTCTTT. The rearrangement uses TRBV2 and TRBJ1-1; 7 bases match TRBD1. The junction had 5 bases not matched to a gene; V was cut back by 8 bases and J by 2 bases. This CDR3 region has 13 residues. Germline V gene lookup returns CDR1 SNHLY and CDR2 FYNNEI.